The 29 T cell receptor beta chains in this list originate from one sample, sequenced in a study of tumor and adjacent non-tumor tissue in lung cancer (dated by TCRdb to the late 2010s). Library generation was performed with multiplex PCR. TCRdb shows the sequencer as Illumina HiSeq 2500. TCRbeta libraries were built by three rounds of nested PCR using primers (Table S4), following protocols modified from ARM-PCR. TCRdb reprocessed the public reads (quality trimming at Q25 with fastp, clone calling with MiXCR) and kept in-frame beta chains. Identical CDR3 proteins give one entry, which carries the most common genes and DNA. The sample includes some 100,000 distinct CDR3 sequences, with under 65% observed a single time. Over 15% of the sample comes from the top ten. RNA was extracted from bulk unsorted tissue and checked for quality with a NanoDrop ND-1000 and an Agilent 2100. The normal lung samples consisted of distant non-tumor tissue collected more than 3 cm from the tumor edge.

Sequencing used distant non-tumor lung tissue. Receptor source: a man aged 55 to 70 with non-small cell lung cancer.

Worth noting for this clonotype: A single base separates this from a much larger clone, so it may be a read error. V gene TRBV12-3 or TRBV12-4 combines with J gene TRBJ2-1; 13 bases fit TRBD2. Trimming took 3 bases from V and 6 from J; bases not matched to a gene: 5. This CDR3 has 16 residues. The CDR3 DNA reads TGTGCCAGCAGTTTGGCCGGACTAGCGGGAGTCAATGAGCAGTTCTTC. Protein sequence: CASSLAGLAGVNEQFF.

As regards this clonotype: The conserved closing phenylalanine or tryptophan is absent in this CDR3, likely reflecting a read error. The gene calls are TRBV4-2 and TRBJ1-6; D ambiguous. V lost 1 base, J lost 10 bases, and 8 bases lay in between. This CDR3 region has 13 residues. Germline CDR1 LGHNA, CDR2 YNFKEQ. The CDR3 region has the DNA TGTGCCAGCAGCCAAGTCCAGTGGTCACCCCTCCACTTA. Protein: CASSQVQWSPLHL.

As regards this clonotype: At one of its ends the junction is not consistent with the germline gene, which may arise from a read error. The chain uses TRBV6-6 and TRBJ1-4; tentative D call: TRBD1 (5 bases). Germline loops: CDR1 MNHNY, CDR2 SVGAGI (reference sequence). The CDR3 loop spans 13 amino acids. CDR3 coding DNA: TGTGTCAGCAGCCCAACGACTGGGACCCTCCTGTTTTTT. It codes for CVSSPTTGTLLFF.

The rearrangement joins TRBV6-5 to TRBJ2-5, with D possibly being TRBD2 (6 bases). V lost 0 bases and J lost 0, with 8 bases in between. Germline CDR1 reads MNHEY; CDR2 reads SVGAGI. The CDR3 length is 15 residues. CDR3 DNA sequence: TGTGCCAGCAGTTACTCGGGGGACTACCAAGAGACCCAGTACTTC. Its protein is CASSYSGDYQETQYF.

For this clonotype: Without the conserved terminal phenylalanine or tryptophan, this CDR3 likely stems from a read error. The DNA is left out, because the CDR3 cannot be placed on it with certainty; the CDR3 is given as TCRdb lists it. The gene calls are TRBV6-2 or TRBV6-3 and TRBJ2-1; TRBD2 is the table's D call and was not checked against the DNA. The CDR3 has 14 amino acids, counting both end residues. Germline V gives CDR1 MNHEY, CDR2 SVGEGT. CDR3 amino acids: CVSSSTSGTNEKFS.

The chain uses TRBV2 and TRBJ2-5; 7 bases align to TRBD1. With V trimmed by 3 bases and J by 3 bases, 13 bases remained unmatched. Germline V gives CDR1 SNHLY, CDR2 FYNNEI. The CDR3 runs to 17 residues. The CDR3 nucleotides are TGTGCCAGCAGTGATTCGACAGGGTTAGGGGGAGAAGAGACCCAGTACTTC. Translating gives CASSDSTGLGGEETQYF.

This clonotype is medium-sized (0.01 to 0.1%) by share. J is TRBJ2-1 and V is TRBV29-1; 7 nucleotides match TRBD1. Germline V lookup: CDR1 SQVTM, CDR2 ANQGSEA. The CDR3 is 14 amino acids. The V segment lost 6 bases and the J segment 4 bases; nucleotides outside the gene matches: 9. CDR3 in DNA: TGCAGCGTAGCGCAGGGGGTGGCTTACAATGAGCAGTTCTTC. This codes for CSVAQGVAYNEQFF.

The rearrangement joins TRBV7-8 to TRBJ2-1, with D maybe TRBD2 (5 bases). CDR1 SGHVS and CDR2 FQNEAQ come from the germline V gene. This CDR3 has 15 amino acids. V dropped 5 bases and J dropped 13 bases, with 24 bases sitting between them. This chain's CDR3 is CASSNSESWRSEQFF. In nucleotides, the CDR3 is TGTGCCAGCAGCAATAGCGAGTCCTGGAGAAGTGAACAGTTCTTC. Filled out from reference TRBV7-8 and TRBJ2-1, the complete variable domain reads GAGVSQSPRYKVAKRGQDVALRCDPISGHVSLFWYQQALGQGPEFLTYFQNEAQLDKSGLPSDRFFAERPEGSVSTLKIQRTQQEDSAVYLCASSNSESWRSEQFFGPGTRLTVL.

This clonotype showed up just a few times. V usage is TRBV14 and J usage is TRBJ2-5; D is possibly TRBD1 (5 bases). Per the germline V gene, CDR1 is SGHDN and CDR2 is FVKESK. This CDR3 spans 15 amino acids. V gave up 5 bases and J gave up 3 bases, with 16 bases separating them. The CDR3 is CASSTQSGPEETQYF. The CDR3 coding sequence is TGTGCCAGCAGCACCCAATCAGGGCCCGAAGAGACCCAGTACTTC.

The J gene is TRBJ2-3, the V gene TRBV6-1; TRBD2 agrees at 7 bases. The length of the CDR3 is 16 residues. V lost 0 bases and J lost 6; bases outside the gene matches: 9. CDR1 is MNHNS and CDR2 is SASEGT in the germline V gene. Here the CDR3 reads CASSEAQAGRADTQYF. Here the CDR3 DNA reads TGTGCCAGCAGTGAAGCTCAAGCGGGGAGGGCGGATACGCAGTATTTT.

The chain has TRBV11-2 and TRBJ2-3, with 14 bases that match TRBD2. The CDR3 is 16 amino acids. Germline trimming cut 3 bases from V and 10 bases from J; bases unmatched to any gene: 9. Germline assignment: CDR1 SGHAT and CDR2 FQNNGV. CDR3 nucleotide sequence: TGTGCCAGCAGCTTCTACGGGACTAGCGGGAGTGGGGCGCAGTATTTT. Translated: CASSFYGTSGSGAQYF.

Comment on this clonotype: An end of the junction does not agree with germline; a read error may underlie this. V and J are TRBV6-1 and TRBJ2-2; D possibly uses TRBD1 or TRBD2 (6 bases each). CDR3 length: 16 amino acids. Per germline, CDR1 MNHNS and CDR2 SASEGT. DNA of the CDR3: TGTGCCAGCAGTGAAGCAGGGGGGAAAAACACCGGGGTGCTGTTTTTT. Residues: CASSEAGGKNTGVLFF.

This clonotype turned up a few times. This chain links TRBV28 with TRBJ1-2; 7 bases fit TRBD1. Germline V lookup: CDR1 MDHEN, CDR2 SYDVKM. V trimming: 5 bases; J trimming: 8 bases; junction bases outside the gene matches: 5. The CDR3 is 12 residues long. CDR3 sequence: CASSRGQSGYTF. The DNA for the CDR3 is TGTGCCAGCAGTCGGGGACAGAGCGGCTACACCTTC.

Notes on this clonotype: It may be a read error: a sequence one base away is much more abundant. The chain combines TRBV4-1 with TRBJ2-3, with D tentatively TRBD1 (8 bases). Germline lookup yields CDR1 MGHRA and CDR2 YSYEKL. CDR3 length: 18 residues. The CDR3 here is CANSPLGVQGEGTDTQYF. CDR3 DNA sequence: TGCGCCAACAGCCCCCTCGGTGTACAGGGGGAGGGGACAGATACGCAGTATTTT.

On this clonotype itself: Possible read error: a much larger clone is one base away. This chain's CDR3 is CASSRLAGGLNTRYF. The CDR3 DNA is TGCGCCAGCAGCCGACTAGCGGGGGGGCTTAATACGCGGTATTTT. The chain recombines TRBV5-1 with TRBJ2-3, with 14 bases that match TRBD2. The CDR3 is 15 amino acids. CDR1 and CDR2 (germline): SGHRS, YFSETQ. Full variable domain (missing parts from reference TRBV5-1 and TRBJ2-3): KAGVTQTPRYLIKTRGQQVTLSCSPISGHRSVSWYQQTPGQGLQFLFEYFSETQRNKGNFPGRFSGRQFSNSRSEMNVSTLELGDSALYLCASSRLAGGLNTRYFGPGTRLTVL.

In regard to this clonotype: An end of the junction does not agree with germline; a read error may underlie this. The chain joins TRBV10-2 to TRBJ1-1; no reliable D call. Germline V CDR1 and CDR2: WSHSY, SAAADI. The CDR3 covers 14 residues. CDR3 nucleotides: TGCGCCACCAGTGATGACGGCATGAACACTGAAGCTTTCTTC. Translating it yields CATSDDGMNTEAFF.

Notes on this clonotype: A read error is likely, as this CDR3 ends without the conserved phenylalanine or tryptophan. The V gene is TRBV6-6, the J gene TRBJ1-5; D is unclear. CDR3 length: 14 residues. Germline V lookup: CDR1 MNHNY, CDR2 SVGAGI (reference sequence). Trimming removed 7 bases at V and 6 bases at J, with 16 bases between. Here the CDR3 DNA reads TGTGCCAGCACCTACGGTGATGGCATTCAGCCCCAGCATCGT. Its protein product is CASTYGDGIQPQHR.

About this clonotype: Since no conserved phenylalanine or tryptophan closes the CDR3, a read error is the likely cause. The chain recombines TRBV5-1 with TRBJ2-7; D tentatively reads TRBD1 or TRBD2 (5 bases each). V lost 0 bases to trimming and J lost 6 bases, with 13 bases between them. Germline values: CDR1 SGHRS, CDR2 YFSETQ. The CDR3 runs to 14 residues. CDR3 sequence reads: CASSLAGTTSEQYL. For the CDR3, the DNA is TGCGCCAGCAGCTTGGCTGGGACCACTAGCGAGCAGTACCTC.

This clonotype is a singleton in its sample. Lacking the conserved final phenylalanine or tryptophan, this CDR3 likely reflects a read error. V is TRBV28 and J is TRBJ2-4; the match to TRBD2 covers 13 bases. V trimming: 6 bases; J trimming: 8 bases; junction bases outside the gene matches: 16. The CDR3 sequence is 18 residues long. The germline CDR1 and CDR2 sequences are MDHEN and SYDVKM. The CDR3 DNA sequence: TGTGCCAGCAGCTTAGTAGGACTAGCGGGAGTGGGCAGAGACATTCAGTACTAC. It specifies CASSLVGLAGVGRDIQYY.

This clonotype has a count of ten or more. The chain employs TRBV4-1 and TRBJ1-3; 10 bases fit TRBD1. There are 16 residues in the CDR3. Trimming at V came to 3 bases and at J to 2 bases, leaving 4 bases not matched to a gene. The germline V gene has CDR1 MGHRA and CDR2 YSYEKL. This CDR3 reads CASSQYGTGAGNTIYF. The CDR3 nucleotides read TGCGCCAGCAGCCAGTACGGGACAGGGGCTGGAAACACCATATATTTT.

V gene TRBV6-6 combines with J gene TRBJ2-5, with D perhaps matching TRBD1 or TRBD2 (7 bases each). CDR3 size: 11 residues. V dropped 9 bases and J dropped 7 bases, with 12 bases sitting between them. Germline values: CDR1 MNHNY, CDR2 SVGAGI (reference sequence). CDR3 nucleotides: TGTGCCAGTGCAGGGGGGGGGACCCAGTACTTC. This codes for CASAGGGTQYF.

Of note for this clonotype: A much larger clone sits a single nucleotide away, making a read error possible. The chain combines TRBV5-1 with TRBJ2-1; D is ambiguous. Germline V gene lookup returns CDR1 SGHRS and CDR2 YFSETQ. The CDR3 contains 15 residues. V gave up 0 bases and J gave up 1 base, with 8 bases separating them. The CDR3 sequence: CASSLGIPSYNEQFF. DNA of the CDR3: TGCGCCAGCAGCTTGGGGATACCATCCTACAATGAGCAGTTCTTC.

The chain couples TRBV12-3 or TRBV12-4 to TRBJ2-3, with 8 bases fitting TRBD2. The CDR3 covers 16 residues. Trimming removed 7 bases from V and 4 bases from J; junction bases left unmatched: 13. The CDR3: CASTRGEAGVSDTQYF. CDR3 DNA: TGTGCCAGCACTCGCGGAGAAGCGGGAGTCTCAGATACGCAGTATTTT.

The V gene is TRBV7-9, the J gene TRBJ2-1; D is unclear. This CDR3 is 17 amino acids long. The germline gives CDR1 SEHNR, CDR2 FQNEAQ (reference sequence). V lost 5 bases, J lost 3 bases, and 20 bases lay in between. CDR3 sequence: CASSIFGMGSLYNEQFF. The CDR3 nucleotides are TGTGCCAGCAGCATATTCGGAATGGGATCCCTCTACAATGAGCAGTTCTTC. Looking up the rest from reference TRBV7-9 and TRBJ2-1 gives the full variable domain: DTGVSQNPRHKITKRGQNVTFRCDPISEHNRLYWYRQTLGQGPEFLTYFQNEAQLEKSRLLSDRFSAERPKGSFSTLEIQRTEQGDSAMYLCASSIFGMGSLYNEQFFGPGTRLTVL.

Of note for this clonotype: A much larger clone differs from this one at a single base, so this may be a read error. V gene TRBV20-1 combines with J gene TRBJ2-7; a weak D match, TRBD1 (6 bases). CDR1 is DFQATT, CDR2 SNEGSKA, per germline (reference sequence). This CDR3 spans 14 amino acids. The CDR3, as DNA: TGCAGTGCTAGAGATGCTCGGACAGTCTACGAGAAGTACTTC. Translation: CSARDARTVYEKYF.

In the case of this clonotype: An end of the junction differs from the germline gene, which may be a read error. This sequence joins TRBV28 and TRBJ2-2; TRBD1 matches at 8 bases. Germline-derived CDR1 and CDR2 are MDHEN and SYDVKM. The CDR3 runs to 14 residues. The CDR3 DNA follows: TGTGCCAGCAGCCGGGTCAGGGGGCTGGGGGAGTTGTTTTTT. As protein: CASSRVRGLGELFF.

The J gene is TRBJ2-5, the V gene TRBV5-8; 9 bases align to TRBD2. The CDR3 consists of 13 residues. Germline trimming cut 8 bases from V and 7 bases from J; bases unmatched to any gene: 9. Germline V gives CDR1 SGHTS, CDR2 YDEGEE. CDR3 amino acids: CARSPGLAGTQYF. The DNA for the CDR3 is TGTGCCAGAAGCCCGGGACTAGCTGGGACCCAGTACTTC.

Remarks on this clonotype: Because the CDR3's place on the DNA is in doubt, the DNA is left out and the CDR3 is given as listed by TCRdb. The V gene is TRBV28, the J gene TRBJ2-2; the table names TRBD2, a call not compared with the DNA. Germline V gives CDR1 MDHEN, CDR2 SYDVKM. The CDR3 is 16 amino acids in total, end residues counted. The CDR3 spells CASSSLGGAGPGSCFF.

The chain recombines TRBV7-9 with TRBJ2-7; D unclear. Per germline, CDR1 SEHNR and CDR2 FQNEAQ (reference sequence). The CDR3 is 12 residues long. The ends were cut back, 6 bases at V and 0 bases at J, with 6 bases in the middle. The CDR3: CASRTDSYEQYF. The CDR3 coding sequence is TGTGCCAGCAGGACGGACTCCTACGAGCAGTACTTC.